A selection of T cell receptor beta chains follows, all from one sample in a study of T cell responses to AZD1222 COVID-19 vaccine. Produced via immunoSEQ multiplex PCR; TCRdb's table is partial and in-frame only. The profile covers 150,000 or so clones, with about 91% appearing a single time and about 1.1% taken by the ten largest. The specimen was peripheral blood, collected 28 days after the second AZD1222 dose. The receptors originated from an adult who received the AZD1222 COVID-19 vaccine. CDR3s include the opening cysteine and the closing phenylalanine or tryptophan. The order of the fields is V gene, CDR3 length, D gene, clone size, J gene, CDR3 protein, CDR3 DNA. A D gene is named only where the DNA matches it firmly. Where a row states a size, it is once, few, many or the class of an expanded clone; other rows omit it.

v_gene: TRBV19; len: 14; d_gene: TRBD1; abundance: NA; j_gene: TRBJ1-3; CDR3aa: CASRRTGFGNTIYF; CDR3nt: TGTGCCAGTAGGCGGACAGGGTTTGGAAACACCATATATTTT
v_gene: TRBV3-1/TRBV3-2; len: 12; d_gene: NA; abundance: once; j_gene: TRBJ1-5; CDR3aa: CASSQLNQPQHF; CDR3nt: TGTGCCAGCAGCCAACTGAATCAGCCCCAGCATTTT
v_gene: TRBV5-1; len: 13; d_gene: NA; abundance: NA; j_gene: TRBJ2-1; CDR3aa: CASSGPIYNEQFF; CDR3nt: TGCGCCAGCAGTGGCCCAATCTACAATGAGCAGTTCTTC
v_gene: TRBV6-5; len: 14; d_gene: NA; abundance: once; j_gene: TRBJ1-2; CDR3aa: CASSTGIFLYGYTF; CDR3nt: TGTGCCAGCAGTACCGGGATCTTTTTGTATGGCTACACCTTC
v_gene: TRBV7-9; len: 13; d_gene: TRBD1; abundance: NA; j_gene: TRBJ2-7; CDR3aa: CASSRQGAYEQYF; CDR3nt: TGTGCCAGCAGCCGCCAGGGGGCTTACGAGCAGTACTTC
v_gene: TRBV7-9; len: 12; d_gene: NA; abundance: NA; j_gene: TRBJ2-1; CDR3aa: CASSSRGDEQFF; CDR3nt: TGTGCCAGCAGCTCCAGGGGGGATGAGCAGTTCTTC
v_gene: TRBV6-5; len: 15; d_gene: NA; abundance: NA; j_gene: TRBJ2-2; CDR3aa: CASSYVGVDTGELFF; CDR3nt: TGTGCCAGCAGTTATGTGGGGGTGGACACCGGGGAGCTGTTTTTT
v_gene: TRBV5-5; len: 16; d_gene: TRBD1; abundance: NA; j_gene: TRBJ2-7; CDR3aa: CASSLVPTGGGYEQYF; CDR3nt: TGTGCCAGCAGCTTGGTCCCCACAGGGGGCGGCTACGAGCAGTACTTC
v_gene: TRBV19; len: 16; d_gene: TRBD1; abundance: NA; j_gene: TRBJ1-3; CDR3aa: CASSFTGTGEGNTIYF; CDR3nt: TGTGCCAGTAGTTTTACCGGGACAGGGGAAGGAAACACCATATATTTT
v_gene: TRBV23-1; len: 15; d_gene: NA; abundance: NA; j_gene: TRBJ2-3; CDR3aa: CASTSSQFYTDTQYF; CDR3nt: TGCGCCAGCACCTCCTCACAGTTTTACACAGATACGCAGTATTTT
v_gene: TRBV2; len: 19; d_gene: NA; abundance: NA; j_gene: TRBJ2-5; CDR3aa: CASSLRGARMVGFQETQYF; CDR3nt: TGTGCCAGCAGCCTAAGGGGGGCGCGAATGGTGGGATTCCAAGAGACCCAGTACTTC
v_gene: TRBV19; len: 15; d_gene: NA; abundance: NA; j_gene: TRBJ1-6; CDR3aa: CASTGRGANNSPLHF; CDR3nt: TGTGCCAGTACAGGTCGAGGGGCTAACAATTCACCCCTCCACTTT
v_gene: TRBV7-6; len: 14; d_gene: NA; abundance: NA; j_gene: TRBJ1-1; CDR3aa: CASSLNRLNTEAFF; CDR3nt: TGTGCCAGCAGCTTAAACAGATTGAACACTGAAGCTTTCTTT
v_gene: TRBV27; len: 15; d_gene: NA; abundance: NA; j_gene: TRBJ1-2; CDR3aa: CASSPPNQGLYGYTF; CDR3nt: TGTGCCAGCAGTCCACCAAATCAGGGCCTATATGGCTACACCTTC
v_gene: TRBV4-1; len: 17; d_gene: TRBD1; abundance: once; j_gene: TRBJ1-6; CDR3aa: CASSQEGRGQDNSPLHF; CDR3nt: TGCGCCAGCAGCCAAGAGGGCAGGGGGCAGGATAATTCACCCCTCCACTTT
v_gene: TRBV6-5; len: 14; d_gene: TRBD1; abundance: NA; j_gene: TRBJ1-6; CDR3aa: CASRNRGRGSPLHF; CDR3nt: TGTGCCAGCAGAAACAGGGGGCGCGGTTCACCCCTCCACTTT
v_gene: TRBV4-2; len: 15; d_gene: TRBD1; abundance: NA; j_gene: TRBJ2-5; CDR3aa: CASSQPGTGGETQYF; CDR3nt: TGTGCCAGCAGCCAACCTGGGACAGGGGGAGAGACCCAGTACTTC
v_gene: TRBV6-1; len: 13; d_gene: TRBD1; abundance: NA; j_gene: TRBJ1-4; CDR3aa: CASRDRGNEKLFF; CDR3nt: TGTGCCAGCAGGGACAGGGGGAATGAAAAACTGTTTTTT
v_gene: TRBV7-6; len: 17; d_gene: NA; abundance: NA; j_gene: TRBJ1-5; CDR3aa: CASSLNVGNQGNQPQHF; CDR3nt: TGTGCCAGCAGCTTAAACGTCGGCAATCAGGGCAATCAGCCCCAGCATTTT
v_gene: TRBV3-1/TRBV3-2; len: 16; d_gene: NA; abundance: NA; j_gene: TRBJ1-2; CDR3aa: CASSQDLPGANYGYTF; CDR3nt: TGTGCCAGCAGCCAAGATCTTCCAGGCGCTAACTATGGCTACACCTTC
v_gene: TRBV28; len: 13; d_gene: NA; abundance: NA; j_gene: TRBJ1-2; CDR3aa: CASSLLGDYGYTF; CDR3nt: TGTGCCAGCAGTCTGCTGGGAGACTATGGCTACACCTTC
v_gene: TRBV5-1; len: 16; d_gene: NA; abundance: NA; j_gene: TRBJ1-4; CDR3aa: CASRRPSLGTNEKLFF; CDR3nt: TGCGCCAGCAGGCGGCCCTCGTTGGGAACTAATGAAAAACTGTTTTTT
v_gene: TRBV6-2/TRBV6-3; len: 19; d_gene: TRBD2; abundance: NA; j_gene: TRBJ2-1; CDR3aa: CASSYSPSGGPVSYNEQFF; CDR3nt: TGTGCCAGCAGTTACTCGCCTAGCGGGGGGCCGGTCTCCTACAATGAGCAGTTCTTC
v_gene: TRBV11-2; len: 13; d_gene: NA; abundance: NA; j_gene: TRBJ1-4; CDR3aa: CASSLALGEKLFF; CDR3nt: TGTGCCAGCAGCTTAGCCCTGGGCGAAAAACTGTTTTTT
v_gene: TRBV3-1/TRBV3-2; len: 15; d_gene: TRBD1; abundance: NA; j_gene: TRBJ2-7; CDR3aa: CARGLTGFIGSEQYF; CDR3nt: TGTGCCAGGGGATTGACAGGGTTTATAGGTAGCGAGCAGTACTTC
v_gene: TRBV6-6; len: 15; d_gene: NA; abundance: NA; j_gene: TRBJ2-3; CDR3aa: CASSHGEGVADTQYF; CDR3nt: TGTGCCAGCAGCCACGGAGAGGGTGTGGCAGATACGCAGTATTTT
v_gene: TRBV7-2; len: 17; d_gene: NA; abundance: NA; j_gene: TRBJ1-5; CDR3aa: CASSLAPNRVGNQPQHF; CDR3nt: TGTGCCAGCAGCTTAGCGCCGAACAGGGTTGGCAATCAGCCCCAGCATTTT